Listed here are 20 T cell receptor beta chains from one sample, sequenced in a study of shared clonotypes between healthy human individuals. Assay: immunoSEQ multiplex PCR; the TCRdb copy retains only in-frame clones and omits some. The table lists about 2.4 million clones, 93% of them singletons, with roughly 0.39% in the top ten. Sequenced input: naive CD4+ T cells from PBMCs. Stated subset: CD45RA+ positively selected. These receptors all stem from a man between 18 and 29 years old in good health. Some clones in this sample may be carry-over from other donors' samples.

A word on this clone: An end of the junction does not agree with germline; a read error may underlie this. The chain carries TRBV28 and TRBJ1-1; 7 bases line up with TRBD1. From germline, CDR1 is MDHEN and CDR2 SYDVKM. The length of the CDR3 is 17 residues. The CDR3 is CASGLWGMTGLNTEAFF. The DNA of the CDR3 is TGTGCCAGCGGTTTATGGGGGATGACAGGGTTGAACACTGAAGCTTTCTTT. The complete variable domain, with remaining parts taken from reference TRBV28 and TRBJ1-1, reads DVKVTQSSRYLVKRTGEKVFLECVQDMDHENMFWYRQDPGLGLRLIYFSYDVKMKEKGDIPEGYSVSREKKERFSLILESASTNQTSMYLCASGLWGMTGLNTEAFFGQGTRLTVV.

Only one count was recorded for this clone. The gene calls are TRBV19 and TRBJ1-2, with D uncertain. With 4 bases removed from V and 0 bases from J, the gap between germline ends came to 9 bases. The germline CDR1 and CDR2 sequences are LNHDA and SQIVND (reference sequence). The CDR3 has 14 amino acids. CDR3 loop: CASSTGRANYGYTF. The CDR3 bases are TGTGCCAGTAGTACCGGACGGGCTAACTATGGCTACACCTTC.

The genes are TRBV6-5 and TRBJ2-5; D is perhaps TRBD1 or TRBD2 (5 bases each). The germline V gene has CDR1 MNHEY and CDR2 SVGAGI. Trimming removed 8 bases at V and 4 bases at J, with 17 bases between. The CDR3 contains 14 residues. Here the CDR3 DNA reads TGTGCCAGCCACTTCGGGTCGGGGACAGAGACCCAGTACTTC. Protein: CASHFGSGTETQYF.

This chain's CDR3 is CASSLEFIGDLQETDTQYF. In DNA, the CDR3 is TGTGCCAGCAGTTTGGAATTTATCGGGGACCTCCAGGAGACAGATACGCAGTATTTT. The rearrangement uses TRBV28 and TRBJ2-3; tentatively, D is TRBD1 or TRBD2 (5 bases each). CDR1 and CDR2 (germline): MDHEN, SYDVKM. Trimming removed 3 bases at V and 3 bases at J, with 25 bases between. The CDR3 length is 19 residues.

V usage is TRBV19 and J usage is TRBJ2-5; D may be TRBD1 (7 bases). V was pared by 7 bases and J by 5 bases, with 14 bases between. Germline V gives CDR1 LNHDA, CDR2 SQIVND (reference sequence). The CDR3 has 13 residues. The CDR3 DNA follows: TGTGCCAGTAACTTACAGGGGAGGGAGACCCAGTACTTC. This translates into CASNLQGRETQYF.

V gene TRBV14 combines with J gene TRBJ2-3; D is unclear. The CDR3 totals 15 residues. The V and J ends lost 2 bases and 2 bases respectively, with 11 bases between them. CDR1 and CDR2 (germline): SGHDN, FVKESK. The DNA of the CDR3 is TGTGCCAGCAGCCAAATGAACAGTGACACAGATACGCAGTATTTT. It yields the protein CASSQMNSDTDTQYF. Looking up the rest from reference TRBV14 and TRBJ2-3 gives the full variable domain: EAGVTQFPSHSVIEKGQTVTLRCDPISGHDNLYWYRRVMGKEIKFLLHFVKESKQDESGMPNNRFLAERTGGTYSTLKVQPAELEDSGVYFCASSQMNSDTDTQYFGPGTRLTVL.

The chain uses TRBV28 and TRBJ1-3, with no clear D. Per the germline V gene, CDR1 is MDHEN and CDR2 is SYDVKM. Trimming removed 6 bases at V and 1 base at J, with 4 bases between. CDR3 length: 12 residues. As DNA, the CDR3 is TGTGCCAGCAGGCGATCTGGAAACACCATATATTTT. It specifies CASRRSGNTIYF.

This clone was seen only once. The rearrangement uses TRBV19 and TRBJ1-1, with D unresolved. Germline CDR1 and CDR2: LNHDA and SQIVND (reference sequence). V lost 3 bases, J lost 0 bases, and 14 bases lay in between. This CDR3 region has 16 residues. DNA of the CDR3: TGTGCCAGTAGTATCTTCGCTGCAACCATGAACACTGAAGCTTTCTTT. This gives the protein CASSIFAATMNTEAFF.

This clone was detected only once. This rearrangement joins TRBV19 to TRBJ1-3; D not resolved. The length of the CDR3 is 14 residues. V lost 5 bases and J 4 bases, leaving 12 bases between the germline ends. Germline values: CDR1 LNHDA, CDR2 SQIVND (reference sequence). CDR3 coding DNA: TGTGCCAGTAGTGCCCAAGGGTCCGGAAACACCATATATTTT. Protein product: CASSAQGSGNTIYF. Variable domain in full (rest from reference TRBV19 and TRBJ1-3): DGGITQSPKYLFRKEGQNVTLSCEQNLNHDAMYWYRQDPGQGLRLIYYSQIVNDFQKGDIAEGYSVSREKKESFPLTVTSAQKNPTAFYLCASSAQGSGNTIYFGEGSWLTVV.

This rearrangement joins TRBV28 to TRBJ2-6; perhaps TRBD1 as D (5 bases). This CDR3 comprises 14 residues. The germline V gene encodes CDR1 MDHEN and CDR2 SYDVKM. Trimming removed 10 bases at V and 4 bases at J, with 14 bases between. In DNA form, the CDR3 reads TGTGCCACCACCAGGGTGAGCGGGGCCAACGTCCTGACTTTC. It specifies CATTRVSGANVLTF.

This rearrangement joins TRBV4-2 to TRBJ1-4, with TRBD1 as a possible D gene (6 bases). Germline assignment: CDR1 LGHNA and CDR2 YNFKEQ. This CDR3 has 16 amino acids. Trimming shortened V by 0 bases and J by 2 bases, and 10 bases separated the two germline ends. CDR3 in amino acids: CASSQEGGGTNEKLFF. CDR3 sequence (DNA): TGTGCCAGCAGCCAAGAAGGGGGGGGGACTAATGAAAAACTGTTTTTT.

The V gene is TRBV28, the J gene TRBJ2-3; weak D call: TRBD1 (5 bases). The CDR3 runs to 14 residues. V lost 7 bases, J lost 1 base, and 12 bases lay in between. CDR1 and CDR2 from the germline V gene are MDHEN and SYDVKM. The CDR3 here is CASNRPLGTDTQYF. The CDR3 DNA is TGTGCCAGCAACAGGCCTTTGGGCACAGATACGCAGTATTTT.

This chain joins TRBV30 and TRBJ1-4; weak D call: TRBD1 (5 bases). The CDR3 length is 14 residues. The V end was cut by 3 bases, the J end by 2 bases, with 10 bases between. CDR1 and CDR2 from the germline V gene are GTSNPN and SVGIG (reference sequence). The CDR3 DNA reads as TGTGCCTGGAGGGCGGGACTGACTAATGAAAAACTGTTTTTT. This gives the protein CAWRAGLTNEKLFF.

The V gene is TRBV6-5, the J gene TRBJ2-5; D unresolved. Trimming removed 5 bases from V and 1 base from J, with 11 bases in between. CDR1 is MNHEY, CDR2 SVGAGI, per germline. CDR3 size: 14 residues. The CDR3 DNA reads as TGTGCCAGCAGTCCCCGGACGGCCCAAGAGACCCAGTACTTC. Its protein is CASSPRTAQETQYF.

This chain joins TRBV4-1 and TRBJ1-4, with D possibly matching TRBD1 (5 bases). The CDR3 length is 15 residues. Trimming stripped 1 base from V and 5 bases from J, with 11 bases between. The germline V gene encodes CDR1 MGHRA and CDR2 YSYEKL. The CDR3 DNA reads TGCGCCAGCAGCCAAGGTGGCAGGGTCAATGAAAAACTGTTTTTT. Translation gives CASSQGGRVNEKLFF.

J is TRBJ1-1 and V is TRBV6-1; TRBD1 aligns across 7 bases. The V and J ends lost 8 bases and 4 bases, in that order; junction bases with no gene match: 10. The CDR3 contains 14 residues. Germline-derived CDR1 and CDR2 are MNHNS and SASEGT. The CDR3 here is CASRARQGGTEAFF. CDR3 in DNA: TGTGCCAGCCGCGCCAGACAGGGTGGCACTGAAGCTTTCTTT.

The genes are TRBV5-1 and TRBJ2-2; no definite D call. The germline V gene encodes CDR1 SGHRS and CDR2 YFSETQ. V was shortened by 1 base and J by 6 bases, with 13 bases between the two germline ends. The CDR3 consists of 15 residues. The CDR3 coding sequence is TGCGCCAGCAGCTTGTTTTGGGGTAGTTCCGGGGAGCTGTTTTTT. This sequence encodes CASSLFWGSSGELFF.

The chain is built from TRBV5-4 and TRBJ2-1; D not certain. The CDR3 extends over 16 amino acids. Trimming cost V 4 bases and J 8 bases, with 22 bases left between them. Per germline, CDR1 SGHNT and CDR2 YYREEE (reference sequence). The CDR3 nucleotides are TGTGCCAGCAGCCCCGACGCCTATGTGGATTGGGATGAGCAGTTCTTC. It translates to CASSPDAYVDWDEQFF.

This chain uses TRBV5-4 with TRBJ1-1; D remains ambiguous. The length of the CDR3 is 15 residues. V was shortened by 0 bases and J by 0 bases, with 9 bases between the two germline ends. The germline V gene encodes CDR1 SGHNT and CDR2 YYREEE (reference sequence). This chain's CDR3 is CASSLAPQLNTEAFF. The DNA for the CDR3 is TGTGCCAGCAGCTTGGCCCCGCAGCTGAACACTGAAGCTTTCTTT.

V and J are TRBV12-2 and TRBJ2-5; the table's D gene call, TRBD1, was not cross checked with the DNA. TRBV12-2 is a listed pseudogene. The CDR3 covers 13 residues. The chain's CDR3 is CASRLGQQETQYF. The DNA of the CDR3 is TGTGCAAGTCGCTTGGGACAGCAAGAGACCCAGTACTTC.